This TCR beta chain was recorded in a study of Ad26.COV2.S vaccination and SARS-CoV-2 variants (dated by TCRdb to 2020 to 2023). As for the study more broadly: Donors in the vaccine arm were drawn from COV1001, a multicentre, randomized, double-blind, placebo-controlled phase I-IIa trial testing Ad26.COV2.S in healthy adults. A total of 32 samples were included in the TCR-sequenced set, comprising some 20 Ad26.COV2.S vaccine recipients, 5 placebo recipients and 8 SARS-CoV-2 convalescent individuals. Throughout the experiments and outcome assessment, investigators stayed blinded to trial group allocation. Trial participants were randomized into five groups of five: low-dose or high-dose Ad26.COV2.S given once or twice, or placebo on both occasions. Ad26.COV2.S was administered intramuscularly at 5 x 10^10 or 1 x 10^11 viral particles, either as a single shot or as two shots given 56 days apart. TCRbeta repertoire sequencing served as the tool for gauging how specific and how broad the SARS-CoV-2-reactive T cell receptors were following Ad26.COV2.S vaccination. What the authors observed across the whole study: Non-spike TCR breadth was comparable between vaccine and placebo recipients, consistent with the vaccine containing only spike. Higher spike-specific TCR breadth was observed in Ad26.COV2.S recipients than in placebo recipients (P = 0.0014). Substantial breadth of spike-specific CD8+ and CD4+ T cell responses was reported after vaccination. It was noted by the authors that total T cell responses may have been underestimated by the TCR breadth and depth analyses. The study was not powered to compare responses between vaccine doses or regimens.

About this clone: The antigen it binds to is not known. No clone much larger than this one lies a single base away; base qualities are absent.

V is shortened by 2 bases, J by 3 bases, and the region joining them spans 13 bases. CDR1 and CDR2, per the germline V gene (reference sequence), are LGHDT and YNNKEL. Reading from cysteine to phenylalanine, the CDR3 counts 16 amino acids. This entry keeps only the CDR3 DNA: 48 bases, framed from base 1. The immunoSEQ Assay was the method used to sequence TCRbeta CDR3 regions. After extraction, genomic DNA underwent amplification by bias-controlled multiplex PCR, followed by high-throughput sequencing. The original methods were these. To quantify the absolute abundance of every unique TCRbeta CDR3 region, sequences were collapsed and filtered. T cell fraction was estimated by normalization of TCRbeta template counts to usable DNA, with usable DNA being measured through amplification of reference genes present in all nucleated cells. Repertoire TCRs were annotated as SARS-CoV-2-specific when V gene, CDR3 amino acid sequence and J gene were exactly matched to a known reactive TCR set. The reference SARS-CoV-2 TCR set was derived from MIRA and filtered for enrichment in COVID-19-positive ImmuneCODE repertoires, a step that removed public or cross-reactive TCRs. Using the MIRA antigens, annotated TCRs were further analysed by specific ORF or by position within an ORF. Breadth was defined as the number of annotated unique rearrangements divided by the total number of unique productive rearrangements, and depth was defined as the summed frequency of the annotated unique rearrangements. Group comparisons of TCR breadth used two-sided Wilcoxon rank-sum tests. TCRdb took over this immuneACCESS table, retaining in-frame rearrangements with V and J assigned. Such tables are incomplete; in checked studies, under half of the missing clones stem from an unresolved V gene, and the remainder is unexplained. The DNA was the basis for D and trimming; V, J and clone size are from that table. In this sample the table shows 300,000 to 400,000 clones, 85% of which occur a single time. The ten largest clones take up approximately 2.2% of the sample.

According to the study, the label for this sample's treatment or condition signals: 15 to 20 received Ad26.COV2.S at low or high dose, single or two shots; about five received placebo; per-sample allocation not given. Repertoires of vaccine and placebo recipients were sequenced from samples collected on day 63 after the first injection. Cohort 1b enrolled 20 to 30 adults aged 18-55 years at a single site in Boston, USA, between 29 July and 7 August 2020. As a vaccine, Ad26.COV2.S was a replication-incompetent adenovirus type 26 vector that expressed a prefusion-stabilized SARS-CoV-2 spike protein derived from the original Wuhan strain.

The receptor was isolated from a person aged 18-65 years who received the Ad26.COV2.S COVID-19 vaccine or a placebo. The chain is made from TRBV3-1 (or the pseudogene TRBV3-2) and TRBJ2-2; the D gene is perhaps TRBD1, on 6 matching bases. The sequences come from peripheral blood, collected in a trial of Ad26.COV2.S vaccine versus placebo. The nucleotide sequence reads TGTGCCAGCAGCCAACCCGTGCCAGGGGACACCGGGGAGCTGTTTTTT. The encoded protein is CASSQPVPGDTGELFF.